This passage covers 21 T cell receptor beta chains from one sample sequenced in a study of CD8+ T cells in alopecia areata. Described treatment: oral pan-JAK inhibitor, 5-10 mg twice daily. As the sequencing template, cDNA was produced by extracting RNA and reverse transcribing it. Profiled with immunoSEQ multiplex PCR; TCRdb holds only in-frame clones, not every one. The sample carries under 250,000 clones, more than 45% recorded once. Sequenced material: CD4+ T cells sorted from blood, taken at week 4, from a patient treated with tofacitinib. The receptor source for this set is a human donor with alopecia areata.

The chain carries TRBV6-1 and TRBJ1-1; 8 bases align to TRBD1. After removal of 6 bases from V and 8 bases from J, the junction contained 5 bases not matched to a gene. The CDR3 loop spans 12 amino acids. Germline CDR1 reads MNHNS; CDR2 reads SASEGT. CDR3 sequence: CASRTGAAEAFF. DNA for the CDR3: TGTGCCAGCAGGACAGGGGCGGCCGAAGCTTTCTTT.

J is TRBJ2-3 and V is TRBV7-2, with no clear D. Trimming cost V 1 base and J 4 bases, with 9 bases left between them. CDR3 size: 14 residues. CDR1 SGHTA and CDR2 FQGNSA come from the germline V gene. The CDR3 sequence: CASSLVPRPDTQYF. DNA of the CDR3: TGTGCCAGCAGCTTAGTCCCTAGACCAGATACGCAGTATTTT.

The chain combines TRBV25-1 with TRBJ1-2, with D possibly matching TRBD1 (6 bases). Germline V gene data show CDR1 as MGHDK and CDR2 as SYGVNS. The CDR3 length is 13 residues. With 1 base removed from V and 7 bases from J, the gap between germline ends came to 10 bases. The CDR3 bases are TGTGCCAGCAGTGAATGGGGGCACAGTGGCTACACCTTC. It is translated as CASSEWGHSGYTF.

This clone appeared a few times. The rearrangement uses TRBV18 and TRBJ1-4; no clear D gene. The V and J ends lost 2 bases and 5 bases respectively, with 3 bases between them. From germline, CDR1 is KGHSH and CDR2 LQKENI. The CDR3 runs 12 residues. The CDR3 nucleotides read TGTGCCAGCTCACCAGGAAATGAAAAACTGTTTTTT. Protein product: CASSPGNEKLFF.

The sample holds a few counts of this clone. This sequence joins TRBV29-1 and TRBJ2-3; D gene unclear. V was clipped by 8 bases and J by 7 bases, with 13 bases between them. CDR1 SQVTM and CDR2 ANQGSEA come from the germline V gene. This CDR3 has 11 residues. As DNA, the CDR3 is TGCAGCCCCGTCATCGAGTATACGCAGTATTTT. Amino acid sequence: CSPVIEYTQYF.

The V gene is TRBV7-9, the J gene TRBJ2-6; D gene unclear. The CDR3 extends over 16 amino acids. Deletions cut 0 bases from V and 0 bases from J, with 6 bases between. Germline values: CDR1 SEHNR, CDR2 FQNEAQ (reference sequence). This chain's CDR3 is CASSLAVPSGANVLTF. The CDR3 DNA follows: TGTGCCAGCAGCTTAGCTGTGCCCTCTGGGGCCAACGTCCTGACTTTC.

The rearrangement links TRBV15 to TRBJ2-1; 7 nucleotides align to TRBD2. The CDR3 is made up of 16 amino acids. The germline CDR1 and CDR2 sequences are LNHNV and YYDKDF (reference sequence). The V gene end was trimmed by 1 base and the J gene end by 4 bases; junction bases not matched to a gene: 7. For the CDR3, the DNA is TGTGCCACCAGCAGAGCTCAGCGGGATCTTTACAATGAGCAGTTCTTC. As protein: CATSRAQRDLYNEQFF.

The gene calls are TRBV7-2 and TRBJ2-4, with D hard to call. Germline CDR1 is SGHTA and CDR2 is FQGNSA. Trimming removed 4 bases from V and 6 bases from J, with 10 bases in between. The CDR3 has 13 residues. CDR3 loop: CASSSMIGNIQYF. As DNA, the CDR3 is TGTGCCAGCAGCTCTATGATTGGAAACATTCAGTACTTC.

The chain is built from TRBV5-1 and TRBJ2-3; either TRBD1 or TRBD2 may supply D (5 bases each). From germline, CDR1 is SGHRS and CDR2 YFSETQ. Between the trimmed V and J ends, which lost 4 bases and 5 bases, there was a span of 17 bases. The CDR3 has 15 residues. The CDR3 loop reads CASSPPGTRGDTQYF. The CDR3 nucleotides are TGCGCCAGCAGCCCCCCCGGGACCCGAGGAGATACGCAGTATTTT.

The V gene is TRBV2, the J gene TRBJ2-5, with 11 bases lining up with TRBD2. Looked up from germline, CDR1 is SNHLY and CDR2 is FYNNEI. Trimming took 4 bases from V and 5 from J; bases not matched to a gene: 9. This CDR3 spans 16 amino acids. CDR3 protein: CASSAFTSGGAETQYF. Here the CDR3 DNA reads TGTGCCAGCAGTGCTTTTACTAGCGGGGGCGCCGAGACCCAGTACTTC. Together with reference TRBV2 and TRBJ2-5, the CDR3 gives the full variable domain: EPEVTQTPSHQVTQMGQEVILRCVPISNHLYFYWYRQILGQKVEFLVSFYNNEISEKSEIFDDQFSVERPDGSNFTLKIRSTKLEDSAMYFCASSAFTSGGAETQYFGPGTRLLVL.

This clone was observed a few times. V gene TRBV5-1 combines with J gene TRBJ2-3, with 12 bases aligning to TRBD1. Trimming removed 2 bases from V and 6 bases from J; junction bases left unmatched: 7. Germline V gene sequence: CDR1 SGHRS, CDR2 YFSETQ. The CDR3 has 16 amino acids. For the CDR3, the DNA is TGCGCCAGCAGCTTAGGGACAGGGGGCCGCCAGGATACGCAGTATTTT. Amino acid sequence: CASSLGTGGRQDTQYF.

The chain couples TRBV28 to TRBJ1-2, with unresolved D. The V gene lost 2 bases and the J gene lost 7 bases, with 5 bases spanning the gap. This CDR3 has 11 residues. Germline values: CDR1 MDHEN, CDR2 SYDVKM. CDR3 sequence reads: CASSLKFGYTF. For the CDR3, the DNA is TGTGCCAGCAGTTTAAAATTTGGCTACACCTTC.

CDR3 in amino acids: CASSQSQLSYEQYF. CDR3 bases: TGCGCCAGCAGCCAAAGTCAGTTATCCTACGAGCAGTACTTC. This rearrangement joins TRBV4-3 to TRBJ2-7, with D unclear. Between the trimmed V and J ends, which lost 2 bases and 1 base, there was a span of 9 bases. The CDR3 loop spans 14 amino acids. CDR1 LGHNA and CDR2 YSLEER come from the germline V gene.

The chain joins TRBV7-9 to TRBJ2-7, with D unclear. V was shortened by 0 bases and J by 3 bases, with 6 bases between the two germline ends. The CDR3 is 13 amino acids. The germline CDR1 and CDR2 sequences are SEHNR and FQNEAQ (reference sequence). CDR3 bases: TGTGCCAGCAGCTTAGCGGTATACTACGAGCAGTACTTC. This gives the protein CASSLAVYYEQYF. Full variable domain (rest looked up from reference TRBV7-9 and TRBJ2-7): DTGVSQNPRHKITKRGQNVTFRCDPISEHNRLYWYRQTLGQGPEFLTYFQNEAQLEKSRLLSDRFSAERPKGSFSTLEIQRTEQGDSAMYLCASSLAVYYEQYFGPGTRLTVT.

This chain joins TRBV9 and TRBJ1-6, with 9 bases that match TRBD1. The CDR3 covers 17 residues. Germline values: CDR1 SGDLS, CDR2 YYNGEE. V shed 2 bases and J 8 bases; nucleotides not matched to a gene: 11. The CDR3 bases are TGTGCCAGCAGCGTTTCCACCCCGGGACAGGGAGATTCACCCCTCCACTTT. Encoded protein: CASSVSTPGQGDSPLHF.

The V and J genes are TRBV6-6 and TRBJ2-7; 8 nucleotides agree with TRBD1. Per germline, CDR1 MNHNY and CDR2 SVGAGI (reference sequence). This CDR3 is built from 12 residues. V lost 8 bases to trimming and J lost 4 bases; unmatched junction nucleotides: 4. The CDR3 spells CASGDRSYEQYF. The CDR3 DNA follows: TGTGCCAGCGGGGACAGGTCATACGAGCAGTACTTC.

The sample holds one count of this clone. The V and J genes are TRBV4-3 and TRBJ1-1; TRBD1 aligns across 9 bases. Looked up from germline, CDR1 is LGHNA and CDR2 is YSLEER. V was clipped by 0 bases and J by 1 base; unmatched bases: 0. The CDR3 has 15 residues. CDR3 amino acids: CASSQEQGANTEAFF. The CDR3 region has the DNA TGCGCCAGCAGCCAAGAACAGGGGGCGAACACTGAAGCTTTCTTT.

This clone has at least ten counts. The chain uses TRBV16 and TRBJ2-1, with 8 bases matching TRBD2. V lost 5 bases, J lost 8 bases, and 14 bases stayed unmatched. The CDR3 is 16 amino acids. From germline, CDR1 is KGHSY and CDR2 FQNENV. CDR3 amino acids: CASSILDGGAVHEQFF. The DNA for the CDR3 is TGTGCCAGCAGCATCTTAGACGGGGGGGCTGTCCATGAGCAGTTCTTC.

There are a few counts of this clone. This rearrangement joins TRBV11-2 to TRBJ2-1; the D is unclear. Germline lookup yields CDR1 SGHAT and CDR2 FQNNGV. This CDR3 has 13 residues. Trimming took off 3 bases at V and 5 bases at J, with 8 bases between the two ends. The CDR3 here is CASSFLSHNEQFF. The CDR3 DNA sequence: TGTGCCAGCAGCTTTCTCAGCCACAATGAGCAGTTCTTC.

The V gene is TRBV29-1, the J gene TRBJ1-1; unclear D gene. Germline CDR1 is SQVTM and CDR2 is ANQGSEA. The ends were cut back, 1 base at V and 13 bases at J, with 16 bases in the middle. This CDR3 contains 12 residues. CDR3 in amino acids: CSVEGEVNSDFF. CDR3 bases: TGCAGCGTTGAAGGGGAAGTCAATAGTGATTTCTTT.

The chain recombines TRBV29-1 with TRBJ2-3; D possibly matches TRBD1 or TRBD2 (5 bases each). With 2 bases removed from V and 2 bases from J, the gap between germline ends came to 14 bases. This CDR3 is built from 15 residues. CDR1 and CDR2 from the germline V gene are SQVTM and ANQGSEA. The chain's CDR3 is CSVEKSGTYTDTQYF. CDR3 nucleotide sequence: TGCAGCGTTGAAAAATCCGGGACCTACACAGATACGCAGTATTTT.